The 26 T cell receptor beta chains below were found in one sample sequenced in a study of T cells in Graves' hyperthyroidism and ophthalmopathy. What was amplified from RNA transcripts were TCR beta CDR3 regions. A first-round RT-PCR of the TCR CDR3 used the HTBI primer set. TCRdb processed the multiplex PCR reads anew with MiXCR; each CDR3 protein has one entry. The table records hundreds of thousands of distinct CDR3 sequences, 14% to 15% of them present only once. The sample consisted of blood. The receptors originated from a man aged 18 to 30 with Graves' ophthalmopathy.

This clonotype was seen at least ten times. The chain links TRBV24-1 to TRBJ1-5, with 7 bases aligning to TRBD1. Looked up from germline, CDR1 is KGHDR and CDR2 is SFDVKD. With V trimmed by 10 bases and J by 1 base, 3 bases remained unmatched. The CDR3 is 13 residues long. CDR3 sequence: CATNRGSNQPQHF. The CDR3 DNA reads TGTGCCACGAACAGGGGCAGCAATCAGCCCCAGCATTTT.

This clonotype came up many times. The genes are TRBV20-1 and TRBJ1-2; TRBD1 aligns across 9 bases. The CDR3 spans 15 residues. Germline CDR1 and CDR2: DFQATT and SNEGSKA (reference sequence). The junction had 16 bases not matched to a gene; V was cut back by 5 bases and J by 9 bases. CDR3 sequence reads: CSAGGDRAQSWSYTF. The CDR3 bases are TGCAGTGCTGGGGGGGACAGGGCCCAATCGTGGAGCTACACCTTC.

The table lists this clonotype with many counts. The chain joins TRBV11-2 to TRBJ2-3, with D possibly TRBD2 on 6 matching bases. Deletions cut 1 base from V and 4 bases from J, with 15 bases between. The V gene's germline CDR1 is SGHAT and CDR2 FQNNGV. The CDR3 covers 16 residues. CDR3 loop: CASSLGQGGQPDTQYF. CDR3 DNA sequence: TGTGCCAGCAGCTTAGGGCAGGGAGGTCAACCAGATACGCAGTATTTT. Looking up the rest from reference TRBV11-2 and TRBJ2-3 gives the full variable domain: EAGVAQSPRYKIIEKRQSVAFWCNPISGHATLYWYQQILGQGPKLLIQFQNNGVVDDSQLPKDRFSAERLKGVDSTLKIQPAKLEDSAVYLCASSLGQGGQPDTQYFGPGTRLTVL.

This clonotype occurred a few times. V is TRBV20-1 and J is TRBJ2-3, with 11 bases that match TRBD2. CDR1 is DFQATT, CDR2 SNEGSKA, per germline (reference sequence). The CDR3 sequence is 17 residues long. J gave up 0 bases and V 0 bases, and 5 bases lay outside the gene matches. The CDR3 loop is CSARDRLAGTSTDTQYF. CDR3 DNA: TGCAGTGCTAGAGATCGACTAGCGGGGACTAGCACAGATACGCAGTATTTT.

This clonotype was counted ten times or more. An end of the junction does not agree with germline; a read error may underlie this. This chain uses TRBV12-3 or TRBV12-4 with TRBJ2-1; 7 nucleotides agree with TRBD2. The CDR3 contains 14 residues. The CDR3: CASSLGLEGHEQFF. CDR3 nucleotide sequence: TGTGCCAGCAGCTTAGGACTAGAGGGACATGAGCAGTTCTTC.

This clonotype was detected many times. The CDR3 bases are TGTGCCAGCAGCTTAGAGTCCAATGAGGCTTTCTTT. Protein product: CASSLESNEAFF. The V call is TRBV7-9, the J call TRBJ1-1; D ambiguous. Trimming cost V 1 base and J 11 bases, with 11 bases left between them. In germline, CDR1 is SEHNR, CDR2 FQNEAQ (reference sequence). The CDR3 length is 12 residues.

The chain couples TRBV6-1 to TRBJ2-7; 13 positions agree with TRBD2. This CDR3 is built from 16 residues. CDR1 is MNHNS and CDR2 is SASEGT in the germline V gene. V shed 8 bases, J shed 5 bases, and the junction held 12 bases outside the gene matches. This chain's CDR3 is CASSRTSGRNLDEQYF. The CDR3 bases are TGTGCCAGCTCCCGGACTAGCGGGAGAAATCTCGACGAGCAGTACTTC.

This clonotype was recorded at least ten times. The chain joins TRBV3-1 to TRBJ1-1, with unresolved D. From germline, CDR1 is LGHDT and CDR2 YNNKEL (reference sequence). Trimming removed 1 base at V and 5 bases at J, with 8 bases between. There are 13 residues in the CDR3. The CDR3 bases are TGTGCCAGCAGCCAAGTAAGGGAAACTGAAGCTTTCTTT. This gives the protein CASSQVRETEAFF.

V usage is TRBV6-1 and J usage is TRBJ1-2, with 7 bases identical to TRBD1. CDR3 length: 15 residues. V shed 5 bases, J shed 5 bases, and the junction held 11 bases outside the gene matches. CDR1 MNHNS and CDR2 SASEGT come from the germline V gene. CDR3 nucleotide sequence: TGTGCCAGCAGTCCCTCCAGGGGGTTCCCATATGGCTACACCTTC. It is translated as CASSPSRGFPYGYTF.

This clonotype was observed at least ten times. The rearrangement links TRBV2 to TRBJ2-3, with a possible D match to TRBD2 (6 bases). Trimming took 11 bases from V and 6 from J, leaving 18 bases between them. This CDR3 has 13 residues. Per the germline V gene, CDR1 is SNHLY and CDR2 is FYNNEI. The CDR3 DNA follows: TGTGCCGGGCTCGGGGCGGGAAGTGATACGCAGTATTTT. The encoded protein is CAGLGAGSDTQYF.

At least ten counts were recorded for this clonotype. This rearrangement joins TRBV24-1 to TRBJ1-2; possible D gene TRBD1, 6 bases. With 4 bases removed from V and 5 bases from J, the gap between germline ends came to 13 bases. Germline V lookup: CDR1 KGHDR, CDR2 SFDVKD. The CDR3 sequence is 14 residues long. CDR3 nucleotide sequence: TGTGCCACCAGTGAAGGAGGGGGGAGATATGGCTACACCTTC. This sequence encodes CATSEGGGRYGYTF.

As regards this clonotype: A read error may be the cause here, since a much bigger clone is one base away. The genes are TRBV15 and TRBJ1-5; TRBD1 might be the D (5 bases). The germline CDR1 and CDR2 sequences are LNHNV and YYDKDF (reference sequence). The V end was cut by 3 bases, the J end by 5 bases, with 14 bases between. The CDR3 loop spans 15 amino acids. The CDR3 nucleotides read TGTGCCACCAGCAGTGGGGGTAGGGGCGATCAGCCCCAGCATTTT. Translated, it gives CATSSGGRGDQPQHF.

This clonotype was recorded at least ten times. The chain is built from TRBV3-1 and TRBJ2-5; 14 nucleotides align to TRBD2. Germline V gives CDR1 LGHDT, CDR2 YNNKEL (reference sequence). This CDR3 spans 16 amino acids. The J segment lost 4 bases and the V segment lost 4 bases, leaving 5 bases of the junction unmatched. The CDR3 sequence is CASSPTSGRVGETQYF. The CDR3 DNA sequence: TGTGCCAGCAGCCCGACTAGCGGGAGGGTCGGAGAGACCCAGTACTTC.

The table lists this clonotype with a few counts. The V call is TRBV14, the J call TRBJ1-1, with a weak D call TRBD1 (6 bases). The germline V gene encodes CDR1 SGHDN and CDR2 FVKESK. Trimming stripped 1 base from V and 2 bases from J, with 14 bases between. The CDR3 totals 16 residues. The CDR3, as DNA: TGTGCCAGCAGCCAAGTTTGGGGGCTGGGAAACACTGAAGCTTTCTTT. Translation gives CASSQVWGLGNTEAFF.

This clonotype was observed many times. The genes are TRBV6-1 and TRBJ2-7; 8 bases align to TRBD2. The CDR3 length is 14 residues. Per the germline V gene, CDR1 is MNHNS and CDR2 is SASEGT. The J segment lost 2 bases and the V segment lost 7 bases, leaving 7 bases of the junction unmatched. The CDR3 coding sequence is TGTGCCAGCACGGGGGTAGCGGGACCCTACGAGCAGTACTTC. This gives the protein CASTGVAGPYEQYF.

This clonotype occurred a few times. The J gene is TRBJ2-7, the V gene TRBV5-1; 8 nucleotides match TRBD2. With V trimmed by 4 bases and J by 0 bases, 6 bases remained unmatched. In germline, CDR1 is SGHRS, CDR2 YFSETQ. The CDR3 is 15 amino acids. CDR3 DNA sequence: TGCGCCAGCAGCGTAGCGGGACCCAGCTCCTACGAGCAGTACTTC. Translating gives CASSVAGPSSYEQYF.

This clonotype was seen repeatedly, ten times or more. The chain couples TRBV6-1 to TRBJ1-5; 7 nucleotides align to TRBD1. The CDR3 runs 17 residues. In germline, CDR1 is MNHNS, CDR2 SASEGT. V lost 6 bases to trimming and J lost 2 bases; unmatched junction nucleotides: 13. CDR3 sequence (DNA): TGTGCCAGCAGAAACCTACAGGGGACTCGTGGCAATCAGCCCCAGCATTTT. Protein: CASRNLQGTRGNQPQHF.

This clonotype showed up just a few times. V gene TRBV4-1 combines with J gene TRBJ2-7; 7 positions agree with TRBD1. Germline-derived CDR1 and CDR2 are MGHRA and YSYEKL. The CDR3 covers 18 residues. V was clipped by 1 base and J by 1 base; unmatched bases: 13. CDR3 protein: CASSQGTPTGTVSYEQYF. As DNA, the CDR3 is TGCGCCAGCAGCCAAGGGACCCCGACAGGGACGGTTTCCTACGAGCAGTACTTC.

This clonotype was observed at least ten times. The chain has TRBV11-1 and TRBJ2-2, with TRBD2 matching 9 bases. V gave up 5 bases and J gave up 3 bases; unmatched junction bases: 4. The CDR3 loop spans 15 amino acids. Germline V gene data show CDR1 as SGHAT and CDR2 as FQDESV (reference sequence). The CDR3 DNA reads TGTGCCAGCAGCGGCACTAGCGGGCACACCGGGGAGCTGTTTTTT. Translated: CASSGTSGHTGELFF. Drawing the rest from reference TRBV11-1 and TRBJ2-2, the complete variable domain is EAEVAQSPRYKITEKSQAVAFWCDPISGHATLYWYRQILGQGPELLVQFQDESVVDDSQLPKDRFSAERLKGVDSTLKIQPAELGDSAMYLCASSGTSGHTGELFFGEGSRLTVL.

This clonotype was seen ten or more times. The chain joins TRBV7-3 to TRBJ2-5; maybe TRBD2 (7 bases). V was clipped by 3 bases and J by 7 bases, with 15 bases between them. Germline CDR1 is SGHTA and CDR2 is FQGTGA. The CDR3 has 14 amino acids. The CDR3 region is CASSLEGGTGTQYF. The CDR3, as DNA: TGTGCCAGCAGCTTGGAGGGGGGGACGGGGACCCAGTACTTC.

This clonotype was detected many times. The V call is TRBV5-1, the J call TRBJ2-2, with a weak D call TRBD1 (6 bases). The germline V and J ends were trimmed by 2 bases and 0 bases, with 8 bases remaining between them. The CDR3 covers 15 residues. Germline CDR1 reads SGHRS; CDR2 reads YFSETQ. The CDR3 region is CASSFDRSNTGELFF. CDR3 bases: TGCGCCAGCAGCTTCGACAGGTCGAACACCGGGGAGCTGTTTTTT.

Concerning this clonotype itself: This may arise from a read error, as a much more abundant clone is one base away. V and J are TRBV18 and TRBJ1-5; 11 nucleotides match TRBD1. The CDR3 length is 14 residues. Germline V gene sequence: CDR1 KGHSH, CDR2 LQKENI. With 3 bases clipped from V and 9 bases from J, the junction kept 4 bases outside the gene matches. Here the CDR3 reads CASSPGTGGLPQHF. CDR3 DNA: TGTGCCAGCTCACCCGGGACAGGGGGGTTGCCCCAGCATTTT.

This clonotype was counted at least ten times. The chain is built from TRBV6-5 and TRBJ2-3; D is undetermined. V was trimmed by 0 bases and J by 0 bases, leaving 10 bases between them. Germline values: CDR1 MNHEY, CDR2 SVGAGI. This CDR3 comprises 16 residues. The CDR3 is CASSYSSWASTDTQYF. DNA of the CDR3: TGTGCCAGCAGTTACTCGAGCTGGGCTAGCACAGATACGCAGTATTTT.

The V gene is TRBV6-1, the J gene TRBJ2-3; TRBD2 aligns across 8 bases. CDR3 length: 14 residues. After removal of 10 bases from V and 4 bases from J, the junction contained 10 bases not matched to a gene. Per the germline V gene, CDR1 is MNHNS and CDR2 is SASEGT. The CDR3 DNA is TGTGCCACCTCTGACGGGGGGGCCGCAGATACGCAGTATTTT. Its protein product is CATSDGGAADTQYF.

V usage is TRBV3-1 and J usage is TRBJ2-3; 8 bases fit TRBD2. In germline, CDR1 is LGHDT, CDR2 YNNKEL (reference sequence). The trim removed 4 bases at V and 3 bases at J, leaving 12 bases unmatched. CDR3 length: 17 residues. The CDR3 here is CASSPRHSGVLTDTQYF. As DNA, the CDR3 is TGTGCCAGCAGCCCAAGACATAGCGGGGTTTTAACAGATACGCAGTATTTT.

This clonotype was seen a handful of times. This chain uses TRBV9 with TRBJ1-3, with D tentatively TRBD1 (5 bases). The CDR3 has 13 residues. Looked up from germline, CDR1 is SGDLS and CDR2 is YYNGEE. V lost 3 bases, J lost 6 bases, and 10 bases lay in between. The CDR3 reads CASSGQGANTIYF. Here the CDR3 DNA reads TGTGCCAGCAGCGGACAAGGGGCAAACACCATATATTTT. The entire variable domain, with the rest obtained from reference TRBV9 and TRBJ1-3, is as follows: DSGVTQTPKHLITATGQRVTLRCSPRSGDLSVYWYQQSLDQGLQFLIQYYNGEERAKGNILERFSAQQFPDLHSELNLSSLELGDSALYFCASSGQGANTIYFGEGSWLTVV.